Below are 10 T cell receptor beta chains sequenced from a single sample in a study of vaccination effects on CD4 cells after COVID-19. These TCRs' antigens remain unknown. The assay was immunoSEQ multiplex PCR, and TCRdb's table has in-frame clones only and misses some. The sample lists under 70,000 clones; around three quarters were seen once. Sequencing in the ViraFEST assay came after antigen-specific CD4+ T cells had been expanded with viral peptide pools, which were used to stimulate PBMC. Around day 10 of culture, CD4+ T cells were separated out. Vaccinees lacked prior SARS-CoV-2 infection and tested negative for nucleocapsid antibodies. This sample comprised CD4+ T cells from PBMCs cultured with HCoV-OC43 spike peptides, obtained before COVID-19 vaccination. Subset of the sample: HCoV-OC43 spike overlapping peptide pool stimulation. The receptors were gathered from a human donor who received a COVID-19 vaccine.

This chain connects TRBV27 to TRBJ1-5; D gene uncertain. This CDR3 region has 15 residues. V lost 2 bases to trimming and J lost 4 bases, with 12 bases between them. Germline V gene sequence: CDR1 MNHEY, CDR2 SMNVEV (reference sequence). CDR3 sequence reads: CASSLGVGRNQPQHF. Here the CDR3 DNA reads TGTGCCAGCAGTTTAGGGGTCGGTCGGAATCAGCCCCAGCATTTT.

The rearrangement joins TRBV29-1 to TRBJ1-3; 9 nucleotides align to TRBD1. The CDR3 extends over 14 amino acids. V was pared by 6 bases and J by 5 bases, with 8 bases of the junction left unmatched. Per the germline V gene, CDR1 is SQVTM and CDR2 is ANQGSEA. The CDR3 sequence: CSVRTGTGRNTIYF. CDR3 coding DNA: TGCAGCGTGAGAACCGGGACAGGGCGAAACACCATATATTTT.

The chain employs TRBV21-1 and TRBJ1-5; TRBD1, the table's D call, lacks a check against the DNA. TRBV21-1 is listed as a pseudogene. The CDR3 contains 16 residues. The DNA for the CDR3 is TGTGCCAGCAGCAAAGCGGTACGGGCAGGGTTTCAGCCCCAGCATTTT. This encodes CASSKAVRAGFQPQHF.

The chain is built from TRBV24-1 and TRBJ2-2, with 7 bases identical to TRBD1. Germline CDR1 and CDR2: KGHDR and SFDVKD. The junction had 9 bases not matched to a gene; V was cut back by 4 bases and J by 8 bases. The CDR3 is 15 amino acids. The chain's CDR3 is CATSDHYRGSGELFF. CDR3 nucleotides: TGTGCCACCAGTGACCATTACAGGGGCTCAGGGGAGCTGTTTTTT.

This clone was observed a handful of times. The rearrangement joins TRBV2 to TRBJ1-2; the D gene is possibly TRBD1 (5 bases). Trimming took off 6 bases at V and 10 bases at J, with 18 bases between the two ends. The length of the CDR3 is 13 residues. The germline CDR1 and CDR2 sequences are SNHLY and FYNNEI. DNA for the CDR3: TGTGCCAGCAGGCCCCGCGGACAAACAATCTACACCTTC. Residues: CASRPRGQTIYTF.

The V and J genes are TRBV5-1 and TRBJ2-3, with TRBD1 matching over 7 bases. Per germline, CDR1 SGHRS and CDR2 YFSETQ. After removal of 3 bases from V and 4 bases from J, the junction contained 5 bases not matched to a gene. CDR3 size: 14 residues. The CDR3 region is CASSSQGFADTQYF. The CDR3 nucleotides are TGCGCCAGCAGCTCACAGGGGTTTGCAGATACGCAGTATTTT. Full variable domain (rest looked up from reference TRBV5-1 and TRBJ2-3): KAGVTQTPRYLIKTRGQQVTLSCSPISGHRSVSWYQQTPGQGLQFLFEYFSETQRNKGNFPGRFSGRQFSNSRSEMNVSTLELGDSALYLCASSSQGFADTQYFGPGTRLTVL.

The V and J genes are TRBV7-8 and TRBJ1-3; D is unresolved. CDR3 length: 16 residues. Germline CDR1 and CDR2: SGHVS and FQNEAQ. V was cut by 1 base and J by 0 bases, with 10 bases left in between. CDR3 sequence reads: CASSLVIPSSGNTIYF. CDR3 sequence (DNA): TGTGCCAGCAGCTTAGTGATACCCTCCTCTGGAAACACCATATATTTT.

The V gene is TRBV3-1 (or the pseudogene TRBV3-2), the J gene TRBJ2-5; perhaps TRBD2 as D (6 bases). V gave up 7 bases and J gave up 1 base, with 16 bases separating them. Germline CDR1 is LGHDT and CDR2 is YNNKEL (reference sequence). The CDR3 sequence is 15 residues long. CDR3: CASTTGLATQETQYF. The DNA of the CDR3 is TGTGCCAGCACCACGGGACTCGCAACCCAAGAGACCCAGTACTTC.

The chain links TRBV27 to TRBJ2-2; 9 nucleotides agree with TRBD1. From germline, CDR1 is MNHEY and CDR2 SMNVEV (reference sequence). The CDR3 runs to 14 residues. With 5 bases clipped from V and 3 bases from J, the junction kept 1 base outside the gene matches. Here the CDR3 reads CASSRDRDTGELFF. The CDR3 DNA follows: TGTGCCAGCAGTCGGGACAGGGACACCGGGGAGCTGTTTTTT.

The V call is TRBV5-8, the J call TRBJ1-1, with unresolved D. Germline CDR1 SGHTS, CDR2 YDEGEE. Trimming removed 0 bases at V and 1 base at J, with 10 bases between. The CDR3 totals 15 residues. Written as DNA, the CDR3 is TGTGCCAGCAGCTTGGAGCTCTGGGCGAACACTGAAGCTTTCTTT. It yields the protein CASSLELWANTEAFF.